The next 17 T cell receptor beta chains were all read from a single sample in a study of blood T cell repertoires in COVID-19. TCRdb keeps only in-frame clones here, not all; method: immunoSEQ multiplex PCR. Of around 60,000 clones listed, roughly 84% are singletons. Material: peripheral blood. The receptor set was obtained from a man aged 55 to 69 with COVID-19, enrolled during active disease.

The CDR3 DNA is TGCGCCAGCAGGGTAGCGGAGGATACGCAGTATTTT. It yields the protein CASRVAEDTQYF. The rearrangement uses TRBV5-1 and TRBJ2-3, with a tentative D call TRBD2 (6 bases). This CDR3 contains 12 residues. CDR1 SGHRS and CDR2 YFSETQ come from the germline V gene. The V and J ends lost 5 bases and 6 bases respectively, with 10 bases between them.

The rearrangement links TRBV6-5 to TRBJ1-1; no reliable D call. V was trimmed by 6 bases and J by 1 base, leaving 9 bases between them. Germline V gene lookup returns CDR1 MNHEY and CDR2 SVGAGI. The CDR3 is 13 amino acids. The CDR3 spells CASRKNRNTEAFF. The CDR3 DNA follows: TGTGCCAGCAGAAAAAACAGGAACACTGAAGCTTTCTTT.

The V gene is TRBV11-2, the J gene TRBJ2-7; 9 nucleotides line up with TRBD2. The CDR3 runs to 15 residues. CDR1 SGHAT and CDR2 FQNNGV come from the germline V gene. The junction had 7 bases not matched to a gene; V was cut back by 6 bases and J by 1 base. This CDR3 is CASRRPGLASYEQYF. In DNA form, the CDR3 reads TGTGCCAGCAGACGTCCGGGACTAGCTTCCTACGAGCAGTACTTC.

This rearrangement joins TRBV2 to TRBJ1-3; TRBD1 is a possible D gene (5 bases). The CDR3 is made up of 15 amino acids. V was clipped by 6 bases and J by 1 base, with 13 bases between them. Germline CDR1 is SNHLY and CDR2 is FYNNEI. The CDR3 sequence: CASRKRGGSGNTIYF. DNA for the CDR3: TGTGCCAGCAGGAAGCGCGGGGGATCTGGAAACACCATATATTTT.

V and J are TRBV7-6 and TRBJ2-3; the D is unclear. Trimming removed 4 bases from V and 5 bases from J, with 16 bases in between. CDR1 and CDR2 (germline): SGHVS, FNYEAQ. CDR3 length: 15 residues. The CDR3 DNA reads as TGTGCCAGCAGCTCTCCGCGCCATAGAGGAGATACGCAGTATTTT. It translates to CASSSPRHRGDTQYF.

The chain couples TRBV15 to TRBJ1-5; 7 bases agree with TRBD1. J was trimmed by 6 bases and V by 0 bases; bases with no gene match: 14. CDR1 and CDR2 from the germline V gene are LNHNV and YYDKDF (reference sequence). The CDR3 consists of 18 residues. The CDR3 DNA sequence: TGTGCCACCAGCAGAGAACTACAACTCACAGGGGCTGTTCAGCCCCAGCATTTT. Translation gives CATSRELQLTGAVQPQHF.

V gene TRBV28 combines with J gene TRBJ1-5, with no clear D. V shed 3 bases and J shed 9 bases, with 15 bases lying between them. The V gene's germline CDR1 is MDHEN and CDR2 SYDVKM. CDR3 length: 14 residues. CDR3 loop: CASSFGGSPGPQHF. The CDR3 DNA reads as TGTGCCAGCAGTTTTGGAGGGTCCCCGGGGCCCCAGCATTTT.

The chain uses TRBV2 and TRBJ2-1; no clear D gene. The CDR3 totals 15 residues. Trimming stripped 1 base from V and 0 bases from J, with 7 bases between. CDR1 SNHLY and CDR2 FYNNEI come from the germline V gene. The CDR3 DNA reads TGTGCCAGCAGTGAAGGGTACTACTCCTACAATGAGCAGTTCTTC. It is translated as CASSEGYYSYNEQFF.

CDR3 loop: CASSFGTLNTGELFF. CDR3 sequence (DNA): TGTGCCAGCAGCTTCGGGACTTTGAACACCGGGGAGCTGTTTTTT. The chain carries TRBV11-3 and TRBJ2-2; weak D call: TRBD2 (6 bases). V was pared by 3 bases and J by 1 base, with 9 bases between. The CDR3 extends over 15 amino acids. Germline CDR1 and CDR2: SGHNT and YENEEA.

The chain has TRBV6-5 and TRBJ1-1; 9 bases agree with TRBD1. From germline, CDR1 is MNHEY and CDR2 SVGAGI. This CDR3 has 14 amino acids. J gave up 10 bases and V 6 bases, and 12 bases lay outside the gene matches. CDR3 sequence reads: CASRMGQGRMGAFF. The CDR3 coding sequence is TGTGCCAGCAGGATGGGACAGGGAAGAATGGGAGCTTTCTTT.

The chain has TRBV28 and TRBJ2-2, with 7 bases fitting TRBD2. CDR3 length: 15 residues. Germline V CDR1 and CDR2: MDHEN, SYDVKM. V trimming: 6 bases; J trimming: 3 bases; junction bases outside the gene matches: 7. CDR3 nucleotides: TGTGCCAGCAGCCTCTCTAGCGGATACACCGGGGAGCTGTTTTTT. It specifies CASSLSSGYTGELFF.

The gene calls are TRBV7-6 and TRBJ2-2; the D gene is possibly TRBD2 (5 bases). The V gene lost 3 bases and the J gene lost 1 base, with 12 bases spanning the gap. CDR1 SGHVS and CDR2 FNYEAQ come from the germline V gene. The CDR3 runs 16 residues. CDR3 loop: CASSFAPEGNTGELFF. The CDR3 nucleotides are TGTGCCAGCAGCTTTGCTCCCGAGGGGAACACCGGGGAGCTGTTTTTT.

J is TRBJ2-1 and V is TRBV19, with TRBD2 matching over 10 bases. Unmatched junction bases numbered 15, after V lost 8 bases and J lost 11 bases. The germline gives CDR1 LNHDA, CDR2 SQIVND (reference sequence). This CDR3 region has 15 residues. CDR3 DNA sequence: TGTGCCAGTCTAGGAGCCCTAGCGGGAGAAAGGAAGCAGTTCTTC. Residues: CASLGALAGERKQFF.

The chain employs TRBV24-1 and TRBJ1-2, with a tentative D call TRBD1 (5 bases). CDR3 length equals 13 residues. Germline CDR1 is KGHDR and CDR2 is SFDVKD. V shed 6 bases and J shed 6 bases, with 13 bases lying between them. The CDR3 DNA is TGTGCCACCAGTTGGCAGGGCGGCAATGGCTACACCTTC. Residues: CATSWQGGNGYTF.

The chain recombines TRBV21-1 with TRBJ2-2; the DNA was not compared with TRBD1, the D call given in the table. TRBV21-1 is a known pseudogene. This CDR3 spans 14 amino acids. The CDR3 nucleotides read TGTGCCACAAAGCCAGGGGGATGTGTCGGGGAGCTGTTTTTT. Its protein product is CATKPGGCVGELFF.

V and J are TRBV12-5 and TRBJ1-5; D is uncertain. Germline CDR1 is LGHNT and CDR2 is FRNRAP. The V and J ends lost 8 bases and 0 bases respectively, with 14 bases between them. The CDR3 spans 15 residues. The CDR3: CASHGDLGSNQPQHF. The CDR3 DNA is TGTGCTAGTCACGGTGACCTAGGTAGCAATCAGCCCCAGCATTTT.

This rearrangement joins TRBV9 to TRBJ1-4; 8 bases agree with TRBD1. V was pared by 4 bases and J by 5 bases, with 10 bases of the junction left unmatched. The CDR3 covers 16 residues. Germline CDR1 reads SGDLS; CDR2 reads YYNGEE. CDR3 protein: CASSIGTGVENEKLFF. In nucleotides, the CDR3 is TGTGCCAGCAGCATCGGGACAGGCGTTGAAAATGAAAAACTGTTTTTT.